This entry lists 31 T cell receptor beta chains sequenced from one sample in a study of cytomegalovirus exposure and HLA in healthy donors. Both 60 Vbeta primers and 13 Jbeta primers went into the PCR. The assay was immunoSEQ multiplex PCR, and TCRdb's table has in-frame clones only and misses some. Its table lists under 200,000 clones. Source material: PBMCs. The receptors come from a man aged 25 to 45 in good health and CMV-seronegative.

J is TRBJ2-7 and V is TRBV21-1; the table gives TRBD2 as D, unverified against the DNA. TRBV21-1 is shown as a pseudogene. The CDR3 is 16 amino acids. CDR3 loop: CASSNADELLASEQYF. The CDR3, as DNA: TGTGCCAGCAGCAACGCCGACGAGTTACTAGCTTCCGAGCAGTACTTC.

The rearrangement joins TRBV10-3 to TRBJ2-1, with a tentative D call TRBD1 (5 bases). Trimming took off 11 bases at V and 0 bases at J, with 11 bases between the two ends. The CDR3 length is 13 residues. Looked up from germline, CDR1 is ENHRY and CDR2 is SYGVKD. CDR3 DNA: TGTGCCGCAGCCAGGGACTCCTACAATGAGCAGTTCTTC. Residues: CAAARDSYNEQFF.

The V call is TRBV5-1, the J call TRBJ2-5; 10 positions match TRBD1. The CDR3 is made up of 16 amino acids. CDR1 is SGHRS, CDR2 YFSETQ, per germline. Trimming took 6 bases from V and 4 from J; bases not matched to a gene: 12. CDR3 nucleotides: TGCGCCAGCACTTACGGGACAGGGGTTATTGTAGAGACCCAGTACTTC. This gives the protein CASTYGTGVIVETQYF. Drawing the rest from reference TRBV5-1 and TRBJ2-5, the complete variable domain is KAGVTQTPRYLIKTRGQQVTLSCSPISGHRSVSWYQQTPGQGLQFLFEYFSETQRNKGNFPGRFSGRQFSNSRSEMNVSTLELGDSALYLCASTYGTGVIVETQYFGPGTRLLVL.

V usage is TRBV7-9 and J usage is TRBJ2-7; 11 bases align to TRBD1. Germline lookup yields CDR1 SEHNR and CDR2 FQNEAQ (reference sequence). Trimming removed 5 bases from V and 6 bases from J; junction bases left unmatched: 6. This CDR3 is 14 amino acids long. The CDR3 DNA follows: TGTGCCAGCAGCCCGACGGGACAGGGGGGCGAGCAGTACTTC. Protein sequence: CASSPTGQGGEQYF.

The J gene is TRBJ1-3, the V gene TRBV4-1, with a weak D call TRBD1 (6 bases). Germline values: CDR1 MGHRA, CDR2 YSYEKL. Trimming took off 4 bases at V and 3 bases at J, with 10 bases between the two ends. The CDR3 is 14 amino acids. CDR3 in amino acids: CASSPQGFGNTIYF. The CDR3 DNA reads TGCGCCAGCAGCCCCCAGGGGTTTGGAAACACCATATATTTT.

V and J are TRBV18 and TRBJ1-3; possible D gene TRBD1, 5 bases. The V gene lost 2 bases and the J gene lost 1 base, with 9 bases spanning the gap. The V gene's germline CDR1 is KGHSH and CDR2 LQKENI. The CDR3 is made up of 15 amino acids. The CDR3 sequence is CASSPSGESGNTIYF. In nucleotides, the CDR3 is TGTGCCAGCTCACCATCGGGGGAATCTGGAAACACCATATATTTT.

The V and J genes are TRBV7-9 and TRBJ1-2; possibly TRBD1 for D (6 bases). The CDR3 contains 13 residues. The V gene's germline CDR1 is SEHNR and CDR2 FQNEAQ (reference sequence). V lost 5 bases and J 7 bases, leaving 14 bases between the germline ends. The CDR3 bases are TGTGCCAGCAGCCCTAATCAAGGGGGTGGCTACACCTTC. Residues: CASSPNQGGGYTF.

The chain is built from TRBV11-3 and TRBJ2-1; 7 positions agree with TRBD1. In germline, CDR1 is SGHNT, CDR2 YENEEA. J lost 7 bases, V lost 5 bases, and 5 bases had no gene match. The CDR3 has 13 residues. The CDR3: CASSHRGRNEQFF. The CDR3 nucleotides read TGTGCCAGCAGCCACAGGGGTAGAAATGAGCAGTTCTTC.

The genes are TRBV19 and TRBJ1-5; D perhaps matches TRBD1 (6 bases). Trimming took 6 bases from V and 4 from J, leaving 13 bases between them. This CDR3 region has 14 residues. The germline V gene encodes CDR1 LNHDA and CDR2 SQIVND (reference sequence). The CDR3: CASRAQGENQPQHF. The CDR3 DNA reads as TGTGCCAGTAGAGCACAGGGAGAGAATCAGCCCCAGCATTTT.

The CDR3 spells CASSAWITAGGTEAFF. CDR3 DNA: TGTGCCAGCAGCGCTTGGATCACCGCAGGGGGAACTGAAGCTTTCTTT. The chain combines TRBV5-4 with TRBJ1-1; 7 bases are shared with TRBD1. Germline-derived CDR1 and CDR2 are SGHNT and YYREEE (reference sequence). V shed 4 bases and J 5 bases; nucleotides not matched to a gene: 14. The CDR3 loop spans 16 amino acids.

CDR3 region: CASSRQGSYNEQFF. In DNA form, the CDR3 reads TGTGCCAGTAGCCGACAGGGTTCCTACAATGAGCAGTTCTTC. The chain combines TRBV19 with TRBJ2-1; 7 bases are shared with TRBD1. Germline loops: CDR1 LNHDA, CDR2 SQIVND (reference sequence). This CDR3 comprises 14 residues. V gave up 6 bases and J gave up 1 base; unmatched junction bases: 3.

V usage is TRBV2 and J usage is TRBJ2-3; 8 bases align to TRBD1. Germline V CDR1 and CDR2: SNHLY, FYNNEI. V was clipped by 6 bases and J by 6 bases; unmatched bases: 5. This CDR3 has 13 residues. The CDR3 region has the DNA TGTGCCAGCAGCCGGACAGGGATTGATACGCAGTATTTT. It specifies CASSRTGIDTQYF.

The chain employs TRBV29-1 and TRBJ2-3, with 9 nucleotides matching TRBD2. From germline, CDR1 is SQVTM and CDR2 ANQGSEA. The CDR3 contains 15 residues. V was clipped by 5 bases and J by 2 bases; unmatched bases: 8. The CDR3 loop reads CSVTGGRGATDTQYF. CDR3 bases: TGCAGCGTTACTGGCGGGAGGGGCGCCACAGATACGCAGTATTTT.

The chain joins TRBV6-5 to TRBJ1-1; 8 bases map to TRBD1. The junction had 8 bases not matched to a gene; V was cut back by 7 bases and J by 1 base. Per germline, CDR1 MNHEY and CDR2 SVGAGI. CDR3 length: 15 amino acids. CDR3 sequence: CASTRPDRGNTEAFF. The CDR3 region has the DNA TGTGCCAGCACCCGTCCAGACAGGGGGAACACTGAAGCTTTCTTT.

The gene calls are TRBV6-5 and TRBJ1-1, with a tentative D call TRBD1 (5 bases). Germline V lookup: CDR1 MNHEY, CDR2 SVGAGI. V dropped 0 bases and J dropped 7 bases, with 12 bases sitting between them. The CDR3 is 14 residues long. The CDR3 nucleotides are TGTGCCAGCAGTTACTCGGACGCTAGGGGTGAAGCTTTCTTT. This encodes CASSYSDARGEAFF.

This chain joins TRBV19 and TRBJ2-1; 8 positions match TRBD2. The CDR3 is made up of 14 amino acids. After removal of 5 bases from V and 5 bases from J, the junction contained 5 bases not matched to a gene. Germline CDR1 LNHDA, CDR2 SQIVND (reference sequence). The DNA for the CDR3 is TGTGCCAGTAGTTATAGCGGGGCTAACAATGAGCAGTTCTTC. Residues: CASSYSGANNEQFF.

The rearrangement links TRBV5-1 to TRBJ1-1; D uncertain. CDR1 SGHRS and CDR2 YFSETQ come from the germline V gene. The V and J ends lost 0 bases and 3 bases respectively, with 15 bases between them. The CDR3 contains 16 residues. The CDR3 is CASSLAYSGLDTEAFF. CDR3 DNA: TGCGCCAGCAGCTTGGCCTACTCGGGGTTGGACACTGAAGCTTTCTTT.

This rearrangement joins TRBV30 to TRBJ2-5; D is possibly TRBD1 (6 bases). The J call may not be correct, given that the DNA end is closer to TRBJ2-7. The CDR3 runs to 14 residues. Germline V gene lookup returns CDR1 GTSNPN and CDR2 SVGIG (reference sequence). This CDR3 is CAWSPGVGTYEQYF. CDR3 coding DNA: TGTGCCTGGAGTCCAGGGGTGGGAACCTACGAGCAGTACTTC.

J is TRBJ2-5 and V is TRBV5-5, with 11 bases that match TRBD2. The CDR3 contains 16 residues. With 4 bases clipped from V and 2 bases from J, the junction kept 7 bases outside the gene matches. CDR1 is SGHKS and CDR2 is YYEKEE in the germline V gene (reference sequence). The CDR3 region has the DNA TGTGCCAGCAGCCCCGGGACTAGCGGAGCTCAAGAGACCCAGTACTTC. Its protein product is CASSPGTSGAQETQYF.

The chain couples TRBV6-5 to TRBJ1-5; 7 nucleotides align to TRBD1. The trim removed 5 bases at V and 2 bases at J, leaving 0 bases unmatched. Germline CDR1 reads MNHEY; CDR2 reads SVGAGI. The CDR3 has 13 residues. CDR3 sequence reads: CASSDRGNQPQHF. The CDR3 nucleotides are TGTGCCAGCAGTGACAGGGGCAATCAGCCCCAGCATTTT.

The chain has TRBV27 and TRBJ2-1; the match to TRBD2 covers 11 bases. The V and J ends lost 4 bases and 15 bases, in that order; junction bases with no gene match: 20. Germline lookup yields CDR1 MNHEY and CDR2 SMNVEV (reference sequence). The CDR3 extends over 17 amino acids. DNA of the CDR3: TGTGCCAGCAGTTACAGGGTACCGGGACTAGCGGTAGGGGAGACGTTCTTC. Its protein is CASSYRVPGLAVGETFF.

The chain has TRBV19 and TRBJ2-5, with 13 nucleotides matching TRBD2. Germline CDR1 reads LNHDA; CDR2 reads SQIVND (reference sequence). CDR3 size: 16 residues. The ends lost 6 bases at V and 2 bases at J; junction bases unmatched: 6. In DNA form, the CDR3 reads TGTGCCAGTAGACTCGGACTAGCGGGAGTGCAAGAGACCCAGTACTTC. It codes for CASRLGLAGVQETQYF.

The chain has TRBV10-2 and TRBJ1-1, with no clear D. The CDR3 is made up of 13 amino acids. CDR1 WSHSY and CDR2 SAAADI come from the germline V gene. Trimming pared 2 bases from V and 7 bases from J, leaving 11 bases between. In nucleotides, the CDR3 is TGCGCCAGCAGTGAGGGGCAGGCCGATGAAGCTTTCTTT. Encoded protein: CASSEGQADEAFF.

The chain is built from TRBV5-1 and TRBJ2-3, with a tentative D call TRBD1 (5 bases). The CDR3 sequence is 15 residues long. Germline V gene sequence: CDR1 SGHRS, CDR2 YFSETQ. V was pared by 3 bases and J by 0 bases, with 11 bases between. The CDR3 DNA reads TGCGCCAGCAGCTCGGACATAACCAGCACAGATACGCAGTATTTT. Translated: CASSSDITSTDTQYF. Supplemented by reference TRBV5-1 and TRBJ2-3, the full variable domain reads KAGVTQTPRYLIKTRGQQVTLSCSPISGHRSVSWYQQTPGQGLQFLFEYFSETQRNKGNFPGRFSGRQFSNSRSEMNVSTLELGDSALYLCASSSDITSTDTQYFGPGTRLTVL.

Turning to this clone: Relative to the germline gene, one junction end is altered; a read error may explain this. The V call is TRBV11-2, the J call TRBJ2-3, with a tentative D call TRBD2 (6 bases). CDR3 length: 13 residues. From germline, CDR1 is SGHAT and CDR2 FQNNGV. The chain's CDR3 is CASTGLSTDPQYF. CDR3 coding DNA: TGTGCCAGCACCGGACTAAGCACAGATCCGCAGTATTTT.

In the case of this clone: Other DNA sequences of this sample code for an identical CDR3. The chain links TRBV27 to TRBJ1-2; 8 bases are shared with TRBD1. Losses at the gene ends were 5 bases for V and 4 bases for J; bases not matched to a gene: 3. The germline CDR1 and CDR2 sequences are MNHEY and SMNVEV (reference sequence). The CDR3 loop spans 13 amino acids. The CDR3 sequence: CASSPGTGYGYTF. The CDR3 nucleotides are TGTGCCAGCAGTCCGGGGACAGGCTATGGCTACACCTTC.

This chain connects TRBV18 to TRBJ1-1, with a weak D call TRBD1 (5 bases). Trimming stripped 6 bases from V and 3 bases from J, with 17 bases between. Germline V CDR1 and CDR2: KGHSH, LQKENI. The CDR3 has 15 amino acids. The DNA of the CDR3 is TGTGCCAGCTCCCTCGTGAAGGGGTCTGACACTGAAGCTTTCTTT. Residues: CASSLVKGSDTEAFF.

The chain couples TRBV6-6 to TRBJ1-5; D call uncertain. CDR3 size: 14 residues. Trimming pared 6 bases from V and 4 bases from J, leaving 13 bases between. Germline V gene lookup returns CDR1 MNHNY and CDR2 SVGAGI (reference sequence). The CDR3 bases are TGTGCCAGCAGCTCGGGAGGGTGGAATCAGCCCCAGCATTTT. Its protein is CASSSGGWNQPQHF.

This CDR3 is CASSTAGAADTEAFF. CDR3 DNA: TGTGCCAGCAGTACGGCTGGGGCGGCGGACACTGAAGCTTTCTTT. The chain joins TRBV28 to TRBJ1-1, with TRBD1 as a possible D gene (5 bases). Trimming shortened V by 5 bases and J by 3 bases, and 16 bases separated the two germline ends. Germline CDR1 and CDR2: MDHEN and SYDVKM. This CDR3 contains 15 residues.

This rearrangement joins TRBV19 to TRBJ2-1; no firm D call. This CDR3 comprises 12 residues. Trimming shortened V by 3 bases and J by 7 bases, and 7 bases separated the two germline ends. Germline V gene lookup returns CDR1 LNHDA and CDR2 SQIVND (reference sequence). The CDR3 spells CASSMYTNEQFF. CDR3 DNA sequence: TGTGCCAGTAGTATGTACACGAATGAGCAGTTCTTC.

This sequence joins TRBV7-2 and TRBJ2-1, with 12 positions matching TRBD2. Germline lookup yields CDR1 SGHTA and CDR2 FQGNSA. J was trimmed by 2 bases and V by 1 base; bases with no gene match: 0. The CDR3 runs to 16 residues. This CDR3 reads CASSLGLAGAYNEQFF. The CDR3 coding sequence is TGTGCCAGCAGCTTAGGACTAGCGGGAGCCTACAATGAGCAGTTCTTC.